Below are 19 T cell receptor beta chains sequenced from a single sample in a study of CD8+CD57+ T cells in acquired aplastic anemia. Both TCR beta VDJ combination and CDR3 sequence profiling were carried out. Genomic DNA was the template for this profiling. TCRdb recomputed calls from the reads with MiXCR, one row per CDR3 protein. The sample shows around 180,000 distinct CDR3 sequences, about half of them seen only once. The sequenced patients had an expansion of CD8+CD57+ cells seen by flow cytometry. Input material: sorted CD4+, CD8+, or CD8+CD57+ T cells (not recorded which) from PBMCs. The receptors were sampled from a human donor with aplastic anemia.

The chain links TRBV20-1 to TRBJ2-7; no firm D call. V shed 0 bases and J shed 7 bases, with 19 bases lying between them. CDR1 is DFQATT and CDR2 is SNEGSKA in the germline V gene (reference sequence). This CDR3 is 15 amino acids long. The CDR3 region is CSARDPHPSLNEQYF. DNA of the CDR3: TGCAGTGCTAGAGATCCGCACCCTTCCTTGAATGAGCAGTACTTC.

The chain carries TRBV19 and TRBJ2-3; 8 bases line up with TRBD2. Losses at the gene ends were 6 bases for V and 4 bases for J; bases not matched to a gene: 6. The CDR3 totals 14 residues. Germline lookup yields CDR1 LNHDA and CDR2 SQIVND (reference sequence). This CDR3 reads CASRSGGGSDTQYF. As DNA, the CDR3 is TGTGCCAGTAGGAGCGGGGGAGGGTCAGATACGCAGTATTTT.

This clonotype was counted only a few times. Just one base apart from a much larger clone, this may be a read error. This chain's CDR3 is CAGSLAGASGYTF. DNA of the CDR3: TGTGCCGGCAGCTTAGCGGGGGCTAGCGGCTACACCTTC. The rearrangement links TRBV7-9 to TRBJ1-2; D is possibly TRBD1 (6 bases). Germline V lookup: CDR1 SEHNR, CDR2 FQNEAQ (reference sequence). The CDR3 consists of 13 residues.

The chain uses TRBV7-2 and TRBJ1-5; D uncertain. Germline lookup yields CDR1 SGHTA and CDR2 FQGNSA. This CDR3 contains 14 residues. V was trimmed by 1 base and J by 6 bases, leaving 10 bases between them. CDR3 protein: CASSLGSAGQPQHF. The CDR3 DNA reads as TGTGCCAGCAGCTTAGGGTCAGCGGGTCAGCCCCAGCATTTT.

This clonotype was counted a few times. The genes are TRBV10-3 and TRBJ1-4; the D gene is possibly TRBD1 (5 bases). From germline, CDR1 is ENHRY and CDR2 SYGVKD. CDR3 length: 14 residues. V gave up 3 bases and J gave up 6 bases, with 11 bases separating them. The CDR3 DNA is TGTGCCATCAGTGAAGAGGGACGCTATGAAAAACTGTTTTTT. This codes for CAISEEGRYEKLFF.

The gene calls are TRBV24-1 and TRBJ2-3; perhaps TRBD1 as D (6 bases). In germline, CDR1 is KGHDR, CDR2 SFDVKD. V shed 4 bases and J shed 4 bases, with 8 bases lying between them. The CDR3 is 13 amino acids. This CDR3 is CATSEQGPDTQYF. The DNA of the CDR3 is TGTGCCACCAGTGAGCAGGGGCCAGATACGCAGTATTTT.

This chain uses TRBV28 with TRBJ2-4; weak D call: TRBD1 (6 bases). The CDR3 consists of 14 residues. Trimming shortened V by 4 bases and J by 3 bases, and 10 bases separated the two germline ends. Germline V gene sequence: CDR1 MDHEN, CDR2 SYDVKM. CDR3 protein: CASSSDRSKNIQYF. The CDR3 coding sequence is TGTGCCAGCAGTTCAGACAGGAGCAAAAACATTCAGTACTTC.

With respect to this clonotype: Since a much larger clone is just one base distant, this may be a read error. V is TRBV6-4 and J is TRBJ1-1; D possibly corresponds to TRBD1 (5 bases). The CDR3 runs 13 residues. V lost 4 bases and J 10 bases, leaving 16 bases between the germline ends. From germline, CDR1 is MRHNA and CDR2 SNTAGT. The CDR3, as DNA: TGTGCCAGCAGTGTCGGCCCCCGGGGACGAGCTTTCTTT. Translated, it gives CASSVGPRGRAFF.

This clonotype was seen ten or more times. The genes are TRBV7-8 and TRBJ2-7; TRBD2 agrees at 9 bases. The V gene's germline CDR1 is SGHVS and CDR2 FQNEAQ. The CDR3 covers 12 residues. Unmatched junction bases numbered 5, after V lost 5 bases and J lost 9 bases. CDR3 coding DNA: TGTGCCAGCAGCGACCTACTAGCGGGGCAGTACTTC. It translates to CASSDLLAGQYF. The whole variable domain, remainder taken from reference TRBV7-8 and TRBJ2-7, is GAGVSQSPRYKVAKRGQDVALRCDPISGHVSLFWYQQALGQGPEFLTYFQNEAQLDKSGLPSDRFFAERPEGSVSTLKIQRTQQEDSAVYLCASSDLLAGQYFGPGTRLTVT.

This clonotype was seen a single time. CDR3 sequence: CASSQAAGAPYGYTF. The CDR3 nucleotides are TGCGCCAGCAGCCAAGCAGCGGGAGCTCCATATGGCTACACCTTC. V usage is TRBV4-1 and J usage is TRBJ1-2, with D uncertain. Germline V gives CDR1 MGHRA, CDR2 YSYEKL. The CDR3 is 15 amino acids. Between the trimmed V and J ends, which lost 1 base and 5 bases, there was a span of 14 bases.

For this clonotype: A junction boundary mismatches the germline segment, possibly from a read error. J is TRBJ1-5 and V is TRBV9; tentative D call: TRBD1 (5 bases). Germline lookup yields CDR1 SGDLS and CDR2 YYNGEE. CDR3 length: 14 amino acids. In DNA form, the CDR3 reads TGTGCCAGAAGCGGGGACGGCCGCAATCAGCCCCAGCATTTT. It encodes CARSGDGRNQPQHF.

This clonotype has ten or more counts. V and J are TRBV18 and TRBJ2-6, with D hard to call. Germline V lookup: CDR1 KGHSH, CDR2 LQKENI. The CDR3 contains 15 residues. V was clipped by 0 bases and J by 1 base, with 4 bases between them. The CDR3 coding sequence is TGTGCCAGCTCACCACCCCGGTCTGGGGCCAACGTCCTGACTTTC. Encoded protein: CASSPPRSGANVLTF.

This clonotype showed up just a few times. A much larger clone is a single base away; this may be a read error. This sequence joins TRBV5-4 and TRBJ2-1; D unresolved. The germline CDR1 and CDR2 sequences are SGHNT and YYREEE (reference sequence). This CDR3 region has 15 residues. In nucleotides, the CDR3 is TGTGCCAGCAGCTTGGACGAGAGCTCCTACAATGAGCGGTTCTTC. This codes for CASSLDESSYNERFF. The variable domain in full, completed from reference TRBV5-4 and TRBJ2-1, reads ETGVTQSPTHLIKTRGQQVTLRCSSQSGHNTVSWYQQALGQGPQFIFQYYREEENGRGNFPPRFSGLQFPNYSSELNVNALELDDSALYLCASSLDESSYNERFFGPGTRLTVL.

This clonotype was observed many times. This chain joins TRBV7-2 and TRBJ2-7; TRBD2 matches 10 bases. Losses at the gene ends were 5 bases for V and 4 bases for J; bases not matched to a gene: 8. CDR1 and CDR2 from the germline V gene are SGHTA and FQGNSA. This CDR3 has 15 residues. CDR3 region: CASSPATSGRYEQYF. CDR3 DNA sequence: TGTGCCAGCAGCCCTGCGACTAGCGGGCGGTACGAGCAGTACTTC.

In this sample, this clonotype turned up many times. The rearrangement links TRBV15 to TRBJ2-5; possible D gene TRBD2, 6 bases. Deletions cut 4 bases from V and 3 bases from J, with 12 bases between. This CDR3 has 14 residues. Germline CDR1 is LNHNV and CDR2 is YYDKDF (reference sequence). CDR3 region: CATSIGGLEETQYF. CDR3 nucleotide sequence: TGTGCCACCAGCATTGGGGGGTTAGAAGAGACCCAGTACTTC.

This clonotype was recorded many times. The chain joins TRBV7-8 to TRBJ1-4; D perhaps matches TRBD1 (6 bases). Germline V gene lookup returns CDR1 SGHVS and CDR2 FQNEAQ. This CDR3 has 14 amino acids. V was pared by 5 bases and J by 7 bases, with 14 bases between. The CDR3 region is CASSPQGNTEKLFF. The DNA of the CDR3 is TGTGCCAGCAGCCCCCAGGGGAACACTGAAAAACTGTTTTTT.

Here the CDR3 DNA reads TGCGCCAGCAGTGAGGGTGGGGGCCCTTACCAGCAGTTCTTC. Its translation is CASSEGGGPYQQFF. This chain links TRBV10-2 with TRBJ2-1; the D gene is possibly TRBD1 (6 bases). Germline-derived CDR1 and CDR2 are WSHSY and SAAADI. The ends were cut back, 2 bases at V and 11 bases at J, with 16 bases in the middle. This CDR3 comprises 14 residues.

As concerns this clonotype: A read error may produce the germline difference seen at one junction end. The chain recombines TRBV29-1 with TRBJ1-2; D might be TRBD1 (6 bases). Germline assignment: CDR1 SQVTM and CDR2 ANQGSEA. The CDR3 is made up of 15 amino acids. The CDR3 loop is CSSLSGATGQDGYTF. In DNA form, the CDR3 reads TGCAGCTCCCTATCGGGGGCGACGGGGCAAGATGGCTACACTTTC.

To note about this clonotype: The junction differs from germline at one of its ends, possibly a read error. The rearrangement joins TRBV10-3 to TRBJ2-1; 11 bases line up with TRBD2. Germline V gene data show CDR1 as ENHRY and CDR2 as SYGVKD. The length of the CDR3 is 16 residues. The CDR3 bases are TGCGCCATCGCCCAAGGGAGTAGCGGGGGGGCAGGTGAGCAGTTCTTC. Residues: CAIAQGSSGGAGEQFF.